A single sample is the source of the 10 T cell receptor beta chains below, sequenced in a study of T cell clonality in common variable immunodeficiency. TCRdb's table, derived via immunoSEQ multiplex PCR, lists solely in-frame clones and lacks some. The repertoire yields 40,000 to 65,000 clones, none seen only once; the top ten contain around 1.8%. Specimen: peripheral blood mononuclear cells. These receptor sequences come from a person aged 18-70 years in good health.

A word on this clone: The read stops 3 residues short of the end of the CDR3; the missing end is completed from the germline J gene. Other DNA sequences in this sample translate to the same CDR3. The V call is TRBV18, the J call TRBJ1-1; D call uncertain. Germline V gene lookup returns CDR1 KGHSH and CDR2 LQKENI. The CDR3 extends over 13 amino acids. The CDR3 here is CASSHPQNTEAFF. The sequenced CDR3 bases are TGTGCCAGCTCACATCCACAGAATACAGAA.

This clone was seen at least ten times. The read is 3 residues too short to cover the CDR3 end, so that end is filled in from the germline J gene. The gene calls are TRBV20-1 and TRBJ1-2, with TRBD1 matching 9 bases. The CDR3 covers 12 residues. V was clipped by 5 bases and J by 4 bases; unmatched bases: 2. The germline V gene has CDR1 DFQATT and CDR2 SNEGSKA (reference sequence). CDR3 amino acids: CSAVGQGYGYTF. The CDR3 DNA, read in part, is TGCAGTGCTGTGGGACAGGGCTATGGC.

This clone has just a few counts. The read comes to an end 3 residues before the CDR3 does, leaving the germline J gene to fill in the end. The genes are TRBV7-6 and TRBJ2-1, with D possibly matching TRBD2 (6 bases). The V end lost 5 bases, the J end lost 2 bases, and 10 bases lay between the germline ends. The CDR3 covers 14 residues. Germline CDR1 and CDR2: SGHVS and FNYEAQ. The CDR3 sequence is CASSLGLTYNEQFF. The CDR3 DNA, read in part, is TGTGCCAGCAGCCTGGGACTGACCTACAATGAG.

With regard to this clone: The missing CDR3 end, 3 residues past where the read stops, is filled in from the germline J gene. The chain employs TRBV2 and TRBJ2-3, with 8 nucleotides matching TRBD1. Germline CDR1 SNHLY, CDR2 FYNNEI. The CDR3 contains 15 residues. The CDR3 sequence is CASTPDRGGGETQYF. The CDR3 DNA, read in part, is TGTGCCAGCACCCCCGACAGGGGCGGTGGAGAGACG.

This clone has ten or more counts. The read ends 3 residues early relative to the CDR3; the germline J gene fills the gap. V is TRBV10-3 and J is TRBJ1-2; 7 nucleotides agree with TRBD1. Germline V lookup: CDR1 ENHRY, CDR2 SYGVKD. V was clipped by 11 bases and J by 7 bases; unmatched bases: 13. The CDR3 length is 13 residues. The sequenced part of the CDR3 DNA is TGTGCCGCCAGGGCAGGGGGTTATCCTGGC. Amino acids: CAARAGGYPG. The full CDR3 reads CAARAGGYPGYTF.

Only a few counts were recorded for this clone. The read comes to an end 3 residues before the CDR3 does, leaving the germline J gene to fill in the end. The chain combines TRBV7-9 with TRBJ1-1; perhaps TRBD1 as D (6 bases). Trimming cost V 4 bases and J 5 bases, with 17 bases left between them. The CDR3 contains 15 residues. Germline-derived CDR1 and CDR2 are SEHNR and FQNEAQ (reference sequence). Incomplete CDR3 DNA: TGTGCCAGCAGCTCGGGGGGCGTCGGGGATACTGAA. Translation: CASSSGGVGDTE. The complete CDR3 sequence is CASSSGGVGDTEAFF.

In its sample, this clone was seen many times. The sequence runs out 3 residues before the end of the CDR3; the remainder is reconstructed from the germline J gene. This chain connects TRBV20-1 to TRBJ1-1; TRBD1 might be the D (6 bases). CDR1 is DFQATT, CDR2 SNEGSKA, per germline (reference sequence). Trimming cost V 1 base and J 6 bases, with 18 bases left between them. The CDR3 length is 15 residues. CDR3 sequence: CSARGNRVTGAEAFF. Partial CDR3 DNA: TGCAGTGCTAGAGGTAACAGGGTAACTGGCGCTGAA.

This clone was picked up many times. The read stops 3 residues short of the end of the CDR3; the missing end is completed from the germline J gene. The chain joins TRBV20-1 to TRBJ2-1, with 7 positions matching TRBD1. This CDR3 has 14 residues. Trimming cost V 1 base and J 6 bases; bases outside gene matches: 6. CDR1 DFQATT and CDR2 SNEGSKA come from the germline V gene (reference sequence). The part of the CDR3 DNA that was read is TGCAGTGCTAGAGTCGGGACAGAGATCAATGAG. Translation: CSARVGTEINE. The whole CDR3 protein reads CSARVGTEINEQFF.

In this sample, this clone turned up many times. Incomplete CDR3 DNA: TGTGCCAGTGCCGACAGAGCTGGAAACACC. Its translation is CASADRAGNT. The full CDR3 protein is CASADRAGNTIYF. This sequence joins TRBV19 and TRBJ1-3; possibly TRBD1 for D (5 bases). The CDR3 is cut off 3 residues early in the read; its end comes from the germline J gene. The CDR3 sequence is 13 residues long. Germline assignment: CDR1 LNHDA and CDR2 SQIVND (reference sequence). Trimming took 8 bases from V and 2 from J, leaving 10 bases between them.

With regard to this clone: The read finishes 3 residues shy of the CDR3 end, and the germline J gene is used to complete it. The rearrangement links TRBV30 to TRBJ1-2, with 7 positions matching TRBD1. CDR3 length: 13 residues. Germline CDR1 and CDR2: GTSNPN and SVGIG (reference sequence). CDR3 loop: CAWRTTGFYDYTF. The DNA read from the CDR3 is TGTGCCTGGAGAACGACAGGGTTCTACGAC.